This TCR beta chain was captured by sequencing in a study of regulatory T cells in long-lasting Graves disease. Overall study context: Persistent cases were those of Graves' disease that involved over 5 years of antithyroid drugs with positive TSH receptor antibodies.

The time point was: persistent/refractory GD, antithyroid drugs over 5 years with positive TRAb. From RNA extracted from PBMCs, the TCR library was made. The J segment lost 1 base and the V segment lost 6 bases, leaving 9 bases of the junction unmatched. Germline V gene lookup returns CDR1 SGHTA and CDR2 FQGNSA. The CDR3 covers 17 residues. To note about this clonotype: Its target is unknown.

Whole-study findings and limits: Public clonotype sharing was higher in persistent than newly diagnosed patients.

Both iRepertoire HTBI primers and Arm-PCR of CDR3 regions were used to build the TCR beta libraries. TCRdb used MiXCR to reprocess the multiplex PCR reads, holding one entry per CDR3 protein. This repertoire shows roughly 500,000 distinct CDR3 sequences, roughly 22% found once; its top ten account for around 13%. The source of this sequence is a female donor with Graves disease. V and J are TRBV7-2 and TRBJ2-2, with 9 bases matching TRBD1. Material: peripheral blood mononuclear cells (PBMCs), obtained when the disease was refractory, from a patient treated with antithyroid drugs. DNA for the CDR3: TGTGCCAGCAGGCCACAGGGGGCAATAAGGAACACCGGGGAGCTGTTTTTT. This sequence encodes CASRPQGAIRNTGELFF.